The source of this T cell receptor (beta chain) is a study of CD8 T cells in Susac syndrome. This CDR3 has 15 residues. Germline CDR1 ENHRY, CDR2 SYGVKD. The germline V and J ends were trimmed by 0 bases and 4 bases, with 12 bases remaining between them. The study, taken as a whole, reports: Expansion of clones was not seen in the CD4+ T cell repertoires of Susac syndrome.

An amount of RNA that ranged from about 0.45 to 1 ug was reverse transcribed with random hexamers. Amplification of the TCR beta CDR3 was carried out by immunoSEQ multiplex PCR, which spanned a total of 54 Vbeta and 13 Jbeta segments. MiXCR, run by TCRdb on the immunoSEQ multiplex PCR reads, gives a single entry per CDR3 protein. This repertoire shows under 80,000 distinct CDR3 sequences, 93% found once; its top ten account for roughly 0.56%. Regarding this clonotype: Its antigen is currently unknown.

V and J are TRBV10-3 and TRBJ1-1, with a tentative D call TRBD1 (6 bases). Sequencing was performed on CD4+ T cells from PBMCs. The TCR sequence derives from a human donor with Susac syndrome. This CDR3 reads CAISESTGSGTEAFF. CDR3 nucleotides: TGTGCCATCAGTGAGTCCACAGGGTCGGGCACTGAAGCTTTCTTT.